The present T cell receptor beta chain was sequenced within a study of blood T cell repertoires in COVID-19 (dated by TCRdb to about 2020). Looking at the study overall: Samples covering the acute and convalescent phases of COVID-19 were provided by collaborators in the United States, Italy and Spain. The prospective study material was composed of cDNA or gDNA derived from T cells, B-cell-depleted T cells, or PBMCs. Deeply sampled blood TCRbeta repertoires from subjects exposed to, actively infected with, or recovered from COVID-19 were included in the dataset. The repertoires were released in a freely available public database intended as a resource for research on the immune response to SARS-CoV-2. Samples were obtained from the ongoing ImmuneRACE study (first 160 participants) and from over 1,000 subjects provided by 6 global collaborators. Sample metadata almost always included a de-identified subject ID, COVID-19 status, age in years and sex. Where available, HLA class I and class II types were taken from metadata supplied by the sample provider and were not determined by assay-based typing. The study at large found these results: How much clinical and demographic metadata was included differed by source and by participant, and the metadata was provided uncurated.

TCRbeta CDR3 regions were amplified from genomic DNA using the immunoSEQ Assay, a bias-controlled multiplex PCR. For the original study's pipeline: The number of nucleated cells in each sample was estimated from the amplification of reference gene primers within the assay. To quantify the absolute abundance of each unique TCRbeta CDR3 rearrangement, sequence reads were collapsed and filtered. For each sample, productive Simpson clonality was calculated as the square root of Simpson's diversity index across productive rearrangements. TCRdb limited this immuneACCESS table to in-frame rearrangements with V and J called. A share of clones is missing; checked studies link under half to unresolved V genes, and the rest is unexplained. Clone size and the V and J calls come from that table; the DNA yielded D and trimming. The sample has about 72,000 clones on record, 91% of them singletons. The top ten clones comprise 4.8% of the sample.

As to this clone: Its antigen specificity is not known. Per-base quality was not reported, and no clone a single base away is much larger than it.

Reading from cysteine to phenylalanine, the CDR3 counts 14 amino acids. Kept here is only the CDR3 DNA, which spans 42 bases and is read in frame from base 1. Sequences MRHNA (CDR1) and SNTAGT (CDR2) are obtained from the germline V gene. Between the V and J ends, shortened by 2 bases and 8 bases respectively, the junction contains 13 bases. Whole blood was collected in K2EDTA tubes by collaborating institutions according to the institutions' own protocols. For TCRbeta analysis, collaborators shipped samples as frozen whole blood, isolated PBMCs, or DNA extracted from either of those sample types. The sequence is built from TRBV6-4 and TRBJ2-1; TRBD2 is a possible D gene, resting on 6 matching bases. The TCR originated in a woman aged 60-75 years with active COVID-19. Sequencing was performed on peripheral blood. The nucleotide sequence reads as follows: TGTGCCAGCAGTGACGACGGGAGTTTCGATGAGCAGTTCTTC. Its translation is CASSDDGSFDEQFF.